Below are 8 T cell receptor beta chains sequenced from a single sample in a study of blood T cell repertoires in COVID-19. Some clones are missing from TCRdb's copy, which holds only in-frame ones; the method was immunoSEQ multiplex PCR. The sample has about 260,000 clones, roughly nine tenths seen once. The sequencing sample was made of PBMCs or T cells enriched from blood (not recorded which). These receptors were obtained from a woman aged 50 to 65 who had recovered from COVID-19.

This clone was detected only once. The rearrangement joins TRBV7-8 to TRBJ1-5, with TRBD1 matching 7 bases. The length of the CDR3 is 14 residues. V was clipped by 5 bases and J by 6 bases; unmatched bases: 7. Germline CDR1 SGHVS, CDR2 FQNEAQ. The CDR3 DNA follows: TGTGCCAGCAGCCTAAGACAGGGACGTCAGCCCCAGCATTTT. Its translation is CASSLRQGRQPQHF.

This sequence joins TRBV5-1 and TRBJ2-1, with D tentatively TRBD1 (5 bases). Germline loops: CDR1 SGHRS, CDR2 YFSETQ. Trimming cost V 5 bases and J 10 bases, with 13 bases left between them. This CDR3 has 12 amino acids. The CDR3 coding sequence is TGCGCCAGCAGGTCACAGGAGACCGAGCAGTTCTTC. It translates to CASRSQETEQFF.

The V gene is TRBV4-3, the J gene TRBJ2-1; TRBD1 matches at 7 bases. V was clipped by 1 base and J by 2 bases; unmatched bases: 5. CDR3 length equals 16 residues. Germline CDR1 is LGHNA and CDR2 is YSLEER. CDR3: CASSQGHDRAYNEQFF. CDR3 coding DNA: TGCGCCAGCAGCCAAGGACACGACAGGGCCTACAATGAGCAGTTCTTC.

The rearrangement joins TRBV9 to TRBJ2-1; TRBD2 is a possible D gene (6 bases). V was shortened by 3 bases and J by 0 bases, with 13 bases between the two germline ends. The CDR3 has 16 amino acids. CDR1 is SGDLS and CDR2 is YYNGEE in the germline V gene. The CDR3 loop reads CASSAPGSGSYNEQFF. The CDR3 nucleotides read TGTGCCAGCAGCGCGCCGGGTAGCGGCTCCTACAATGAGCAGTTCTTC.

The chain combines TRBV27 with TRBJ2-3; 10 bases line up with TRBD2. Germline CDR1 reads MNHEY; CDR2 reads SMNVEV (reference sequence). Losses at the gene ends were 4 bases for V and 1 base for J; bases not matched to a gene: 8. The CDR3 runs 17 residues. The CDR3 DNA is TGTGCCAGCAGTTCCCACCGGACTAGCGGAGGCACAGATACGCAGTATTTT. This codes for CASSSHRTSGGTDTQYF.

The chain links TRBV4-1 to TRBJ1-5; D uncertain. The germline gives CDR1 MGHRA, CDR2 YSYEKL. This CDR3 is built from 16 residues. V lost 0 bases to trimming and J lost 1 base, with 10 bases between them. CDR3 loop: CASSQDRTRSNQPQHF. CDR3 in DNA: TGCGCCAGCAGCCAAGATCGTACACGAAGCAATCAGCCCCAGCATTTT.

The chain carries TRBV28 and TRBJ2-1; 8 nucleotides line up with TRBD1. After removal of 6 bases from V and 1 base from J, the junction contained 8 bases not matched to a gene. The CDR3 contains 16 residues. The germline gives CDR1 MDHEN, CDR2 SYDVKM. The CDR3 region is CASSQGQGASYNEQFF. CDR3 nucleotide sequence: TGTGCCAGCAGCCAAGGGCAGGGGGCGTCCTACAATGAGCAGTTCTTC.

The chain links TRBV30 to TRBJ1-3, with a tentative D call TRBD1 (6 bases). Germline-derived CDR1 and CDR2 are GTSNPN and SVGIG (reference sequence). The CDR3 is 14 amino acids. V was cut by 5 bases and J by 0 bases, with 11 bases left in between. CDR3 sequence: CAWYREYSGNTIYF. The CDR3 nucleotides read TGTGCCTGGTACAGGGAGTACTCTGGAAACACCATATATTTT.